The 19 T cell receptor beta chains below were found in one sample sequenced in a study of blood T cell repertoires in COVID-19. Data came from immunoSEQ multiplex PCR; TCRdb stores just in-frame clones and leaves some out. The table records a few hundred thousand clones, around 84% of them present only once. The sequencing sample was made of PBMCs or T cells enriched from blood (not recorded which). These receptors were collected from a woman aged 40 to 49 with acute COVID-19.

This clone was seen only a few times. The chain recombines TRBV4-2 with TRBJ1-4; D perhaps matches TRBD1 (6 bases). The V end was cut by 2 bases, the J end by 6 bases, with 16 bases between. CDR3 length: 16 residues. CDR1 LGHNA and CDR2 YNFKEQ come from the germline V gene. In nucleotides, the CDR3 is TGTGCCAGCAGCCAATCCACGGGGGGCGGGGATGAAAAACTGTTTTTT. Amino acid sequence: CASSQSTGGGDEKLFF.

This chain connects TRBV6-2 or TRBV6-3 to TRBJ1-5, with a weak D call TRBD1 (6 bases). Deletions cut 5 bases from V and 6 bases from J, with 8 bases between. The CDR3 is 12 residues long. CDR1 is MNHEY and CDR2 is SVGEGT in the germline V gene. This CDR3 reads CASSPTGQPQHF. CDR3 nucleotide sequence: TGTGCCAGCAGTCCGACAGGTCAGCCCCAGCATTTT.

CDR3 nucleotides: TGTGCCACCAGTGTGTCGGGAGGTGGCAAAAACATTCAGTACTTC. Its translation is CATSVSGGGKNIQYF. The V gene is TRBV24-1, the J gene TRBJ2-4; 7 bases match TRBD2. The CDR3 is 15 residues long. Germline CDR1 reads KGHDR; CDR2 reads SFDVKD. The trim removed 5 bases at V and 3 bases at J, leaving 6 bases unmatched.

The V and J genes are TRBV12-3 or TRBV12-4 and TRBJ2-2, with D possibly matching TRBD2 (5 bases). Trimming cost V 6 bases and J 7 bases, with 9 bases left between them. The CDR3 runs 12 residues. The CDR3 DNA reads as TGTGCCAGCAGCAAGGCGGGCGGGGAGCTGTTTTTT. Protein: CASSKAGGELFF.

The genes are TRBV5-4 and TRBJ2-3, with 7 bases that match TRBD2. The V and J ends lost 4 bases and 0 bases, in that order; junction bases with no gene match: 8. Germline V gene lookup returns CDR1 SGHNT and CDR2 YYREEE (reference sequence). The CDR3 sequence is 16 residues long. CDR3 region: CASSEIPRGSTDTQYF. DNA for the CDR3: TGTGCCAGCAGCGAAATCCCGCGGGGGAGCACAGATACGCAGTATTTT.

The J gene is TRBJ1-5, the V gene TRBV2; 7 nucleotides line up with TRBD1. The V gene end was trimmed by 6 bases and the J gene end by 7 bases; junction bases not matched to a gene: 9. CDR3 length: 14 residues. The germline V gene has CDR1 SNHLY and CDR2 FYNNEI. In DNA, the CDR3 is TGTGCCAGCAGCAAAAACAGGGGAGGCCAGCCCCAGCATTTT. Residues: CASSKNRGGQPQHF.

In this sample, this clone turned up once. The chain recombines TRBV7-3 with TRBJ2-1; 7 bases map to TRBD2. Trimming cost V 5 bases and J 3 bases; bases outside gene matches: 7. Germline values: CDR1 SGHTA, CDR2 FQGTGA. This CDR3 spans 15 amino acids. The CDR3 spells CASSHPTGGYNEQFF. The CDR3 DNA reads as TGTGCCAGCAGCCACCCAACGGGAGGCTACAATGAGCAGTTCTTC.

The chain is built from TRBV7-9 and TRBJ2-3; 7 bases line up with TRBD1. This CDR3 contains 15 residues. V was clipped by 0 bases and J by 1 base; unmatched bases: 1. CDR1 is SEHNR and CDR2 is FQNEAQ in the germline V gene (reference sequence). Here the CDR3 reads CASSLAGQGTDTQYF. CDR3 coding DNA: TGTGCCAGCAGCTTAGCCGGACAGGGCACAGATACGCAGTATTTT.

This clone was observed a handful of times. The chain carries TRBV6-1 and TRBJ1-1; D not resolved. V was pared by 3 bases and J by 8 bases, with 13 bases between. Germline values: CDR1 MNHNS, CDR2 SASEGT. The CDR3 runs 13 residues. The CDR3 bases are TGTGCCAGCAGTGATTCCTGGGCAACCGAAGCTTTCTTT. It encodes CASSDSWATEAFF.

CDR3 bases: TGTGCCAGCAGCGTAGTTGGGCATTCCACAGATACGCAGTATTTT. Translated: CASSVVGHSTDTQYF. The chain is built from TRBV9 and TRBJ2-3; D is uncertain. CDR1 and CDR2 (germline): SGDLS, YYNGEE. The CDR3 extends over 15 amino acids. Trimming removed 0 bases at V and 2 bases at J, with 10 bases between.

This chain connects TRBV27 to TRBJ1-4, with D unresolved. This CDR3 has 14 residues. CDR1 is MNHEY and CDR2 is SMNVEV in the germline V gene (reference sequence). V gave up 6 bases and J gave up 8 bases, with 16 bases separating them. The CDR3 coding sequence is TGTGCCAGCAGCCCCTTGAGCAGCGGGGAAAAACTGTTTTTT. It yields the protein CASSPLSSGEKLFF.

The CDR3 nucleotides are TGTGCCAGCAGTGTGATTGCGGGGAGCACAGATACGCAGTATTTT. This gives the protein CASSVIAGSTDTQYF. The genes are TRBV2 and TRBJ2-3; a weak D match, TRBD2 (6 bases). V was clipped by 4 bases and J by 0 bases, with 11 bases between them. The CDR3 extends over 15 amino acids. Germline V gene lookup returns CDR1 SNHLY and CDR2 FYNNEI. The whole variable domain, filled in from reference TRBV2 and TRBJ2-3, reads EPEVTQTPSHQVTQMGQEVILRCVPISNHLYFYWYRQILGQKVEFLVSFYNNEISEKSEIFDDQFSVERPDGSNFTLKIRSTKLEDSAMYFCASSVIAGSTDTQYFGPGTRLTVL.

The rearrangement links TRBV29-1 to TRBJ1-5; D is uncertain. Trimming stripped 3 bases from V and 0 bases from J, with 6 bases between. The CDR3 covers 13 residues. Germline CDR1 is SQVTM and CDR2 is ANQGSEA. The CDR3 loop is CSVEFSSNQPQHF. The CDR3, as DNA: TGCAGCGTTGAGTTCAGTAGCAATCAGCCCCAGCATTTT. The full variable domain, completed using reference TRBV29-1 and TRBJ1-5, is SAVISQKPSRDICQRGTSLTIQCQVDSQVTMMFWYRQQPGQSLTLIATANQGSEATYESGFVIDKFPISRPNLTFSTLTVSNMSPEDSSIYLCSVEFSSNQPQHFGDGTRLSIL.

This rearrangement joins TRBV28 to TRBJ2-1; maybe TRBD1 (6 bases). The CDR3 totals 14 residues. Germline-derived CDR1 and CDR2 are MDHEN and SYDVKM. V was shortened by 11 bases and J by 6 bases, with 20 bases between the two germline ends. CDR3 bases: TGTGCCGCCTATAGGGGGTCCGCTCCCAATGAGCAGTTCTTC. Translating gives CAAYRGSAPNEQFF.

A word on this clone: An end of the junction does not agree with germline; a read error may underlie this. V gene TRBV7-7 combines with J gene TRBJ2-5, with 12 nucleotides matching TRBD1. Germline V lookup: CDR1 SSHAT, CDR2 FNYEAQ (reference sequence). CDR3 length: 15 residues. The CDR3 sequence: CASSLGTGGVETQYF. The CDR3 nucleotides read TGTGCTAGCAGCTTAGGGACAGGGGGCGTGGAGACCCAGTACTTC.

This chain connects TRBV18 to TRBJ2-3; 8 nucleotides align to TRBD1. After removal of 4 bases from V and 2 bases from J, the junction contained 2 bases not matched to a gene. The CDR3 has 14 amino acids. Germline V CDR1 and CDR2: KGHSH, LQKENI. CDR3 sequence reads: CASSRTGYTDTQYF. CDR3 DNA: TGTGCCAGCTCACGGACAGGGTACACAGATACGCAGTATTTT.

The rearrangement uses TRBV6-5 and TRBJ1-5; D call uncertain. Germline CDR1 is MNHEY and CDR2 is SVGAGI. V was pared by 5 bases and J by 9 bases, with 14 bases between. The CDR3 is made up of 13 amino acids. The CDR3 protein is CASSPDFAGPQHF. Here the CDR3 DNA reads TGTGCCAGCAGTCCGGACTTCGCGGGGCCCCAGCATTTT.

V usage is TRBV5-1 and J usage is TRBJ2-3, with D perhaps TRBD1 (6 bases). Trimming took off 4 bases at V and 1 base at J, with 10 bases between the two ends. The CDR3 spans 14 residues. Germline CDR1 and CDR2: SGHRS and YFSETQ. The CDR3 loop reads CASSVDSRTDTQYF. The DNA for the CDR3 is TGCGCCAGCAGCGTGGACAGCCGCACAGATACGCAGTATTTT.

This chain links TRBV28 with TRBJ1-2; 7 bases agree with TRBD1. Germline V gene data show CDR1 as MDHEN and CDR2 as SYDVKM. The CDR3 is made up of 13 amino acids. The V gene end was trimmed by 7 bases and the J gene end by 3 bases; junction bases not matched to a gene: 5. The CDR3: CASTTGSHYGYTF. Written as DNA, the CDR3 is TGTGCCAGCACGACAGGGAGTCACTATGGCTACACCTTC.